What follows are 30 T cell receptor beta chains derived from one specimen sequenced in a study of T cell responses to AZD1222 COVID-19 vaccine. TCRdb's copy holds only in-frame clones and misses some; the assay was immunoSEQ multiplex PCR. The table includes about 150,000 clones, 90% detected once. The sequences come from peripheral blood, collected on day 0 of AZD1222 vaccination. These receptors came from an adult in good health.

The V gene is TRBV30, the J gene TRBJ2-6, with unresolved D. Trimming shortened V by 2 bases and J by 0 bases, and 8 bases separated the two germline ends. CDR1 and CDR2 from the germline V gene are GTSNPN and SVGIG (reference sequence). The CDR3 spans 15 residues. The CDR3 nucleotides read TGTGCCTGGAGTTATTTAATCTCTGGGGCCAACGTCCTGACTTTC. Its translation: CAWSYLISGANVLTF.

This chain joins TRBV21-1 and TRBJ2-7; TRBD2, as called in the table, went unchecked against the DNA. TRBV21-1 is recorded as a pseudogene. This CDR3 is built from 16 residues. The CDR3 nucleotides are TGTGCCAGCAGCAAAGCTCGGGGAATTAGTTCCTACGAGCAGTACTTC. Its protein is CASSKARGISSYEQYF.

CDR3 coding DNA: TGTGCCAGCCAAGCGGGAGAGGTTCCTGGGGAGCTGTTTTTT. It translates to CASQAGEVPGELFF. The V and J genes are TRBV7-9 and TRBJ2-2; 8 bases agree with TRBD2. Per germline, CDR1 SEHNR and CDR2 FQNEAQ (reference sequence). The V gene end was trimmed by 8 bases and the J gene end by 8 bases; junction bases not matched to a gene: 10. CDR3 length: 14 residues.

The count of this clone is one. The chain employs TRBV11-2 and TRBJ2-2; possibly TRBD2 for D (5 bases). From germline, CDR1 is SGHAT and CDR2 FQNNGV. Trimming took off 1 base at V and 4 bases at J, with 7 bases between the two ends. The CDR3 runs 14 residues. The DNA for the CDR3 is TGTGCCAGCAGCTTAGTTCGGGGCACCGGGGAGCTGTTTTTT. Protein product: CASSLVRGTGELFF.

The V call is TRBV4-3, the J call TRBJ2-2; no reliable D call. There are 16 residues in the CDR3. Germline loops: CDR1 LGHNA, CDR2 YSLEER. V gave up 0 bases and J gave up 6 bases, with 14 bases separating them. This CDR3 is CASSQDFKGLSGELFF. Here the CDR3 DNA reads TGCGCCAGCAGCCAAGACTTCAAAGGGCTCTCCGGGGAGCTGTTTTTT.

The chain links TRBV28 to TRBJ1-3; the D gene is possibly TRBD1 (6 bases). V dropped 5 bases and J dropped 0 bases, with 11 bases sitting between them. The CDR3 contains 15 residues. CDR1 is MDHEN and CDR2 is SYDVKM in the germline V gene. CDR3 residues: CASSLQGSSGNTIYF. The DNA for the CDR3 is TGTGCCAGCAGTCTACAGGGAAGCTCTGGAAACACCATATATTTT.

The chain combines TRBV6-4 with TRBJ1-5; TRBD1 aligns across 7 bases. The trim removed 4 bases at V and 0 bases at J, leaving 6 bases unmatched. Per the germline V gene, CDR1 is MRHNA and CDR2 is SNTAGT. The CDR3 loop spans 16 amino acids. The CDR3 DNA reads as TGTGCCAGCAGTGGAGGGACAGAAAATAGCAATCAGCCCCAGCATTTT. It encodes CASSGGTENSNQPQHF.

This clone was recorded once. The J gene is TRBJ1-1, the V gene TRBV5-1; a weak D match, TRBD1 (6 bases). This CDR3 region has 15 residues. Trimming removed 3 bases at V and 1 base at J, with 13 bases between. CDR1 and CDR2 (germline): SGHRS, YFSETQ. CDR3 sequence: CASSWIKGENTEAFF. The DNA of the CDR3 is TGCGCCAGCAGCTGGATAAAGGGGGAGAACACTGAAGCTTTCTTT. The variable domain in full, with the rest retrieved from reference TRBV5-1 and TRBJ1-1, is KAGVTQTPRYLIKTRGQQVTLSCSPISGHRSVSWYQQTPGQGLQFLFEYFSETQRNKGNFPGRFSGRQFSNSRSEMNVSTLELGDSALYLCASSWIKGENTEAFFGQGTRLTVV.

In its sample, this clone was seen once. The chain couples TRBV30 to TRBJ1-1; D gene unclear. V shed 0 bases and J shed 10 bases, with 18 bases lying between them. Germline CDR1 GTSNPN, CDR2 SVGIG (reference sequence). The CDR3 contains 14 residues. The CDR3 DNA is TGTGCCTGGAGTGTACTCTCAGCGCGGTCGGCAGCTTTCTTT. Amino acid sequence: CAWSVLSARSAAFF. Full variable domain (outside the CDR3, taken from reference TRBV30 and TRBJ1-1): SQTIHQWPATLVQPVGSPLSLECTVEGTSNPNLYWYRQAAGRGLQLLFYSVGIGQISSEVPQNLSASRPQDRQFILSSKKLLLSDSGFYLCAWSVLSARSAAFFGQGTRLTVV.

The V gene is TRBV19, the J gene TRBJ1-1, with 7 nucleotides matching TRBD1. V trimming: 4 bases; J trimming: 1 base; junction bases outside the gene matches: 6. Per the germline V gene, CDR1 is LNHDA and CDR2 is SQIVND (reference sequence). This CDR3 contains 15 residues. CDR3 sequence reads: CASSTPRTGNTEAFF. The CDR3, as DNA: TGTGCCAGTAGTACTCCCAGGACAGGGAACACTGAAGCTTTCTTT.

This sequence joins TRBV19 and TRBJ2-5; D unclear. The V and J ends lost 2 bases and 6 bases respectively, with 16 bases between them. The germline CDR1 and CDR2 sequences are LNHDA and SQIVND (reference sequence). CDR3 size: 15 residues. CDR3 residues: CASSISSEFGKTQYF. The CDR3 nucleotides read TGTGCCAGTAGTATAAGTTCAGAATTTGGGAAGACCCAGTACTTC.

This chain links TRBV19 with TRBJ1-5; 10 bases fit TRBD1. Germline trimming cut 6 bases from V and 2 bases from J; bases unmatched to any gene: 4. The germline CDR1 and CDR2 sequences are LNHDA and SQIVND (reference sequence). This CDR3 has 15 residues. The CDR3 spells CASRRDRGGNQPQHF. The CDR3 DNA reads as TGTGCCAGTAGACGGGACAGGGGAGGCAATCAGCCCCAGCATTTT.

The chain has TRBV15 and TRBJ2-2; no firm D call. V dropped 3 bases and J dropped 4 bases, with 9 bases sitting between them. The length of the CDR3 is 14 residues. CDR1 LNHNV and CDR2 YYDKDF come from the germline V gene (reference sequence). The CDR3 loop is CATSSWAATGELFF. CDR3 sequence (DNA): TGTGCCACCAGCAGCTGGGCGGCCACCGGGGAGCTGTTTTTT. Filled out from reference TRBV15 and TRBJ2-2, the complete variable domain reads DAMVIQNPRYQVTQFGKPVTLSCSQTLNHNVMYWYQQKSSQAPKLLFHYYDKDFNNEADTPDNFQSRRPNTSFCFLDIRSPGLGDTAMYLCATSSWAATGELFFGEGSRLTVL.

CDR3 residues: CAWSAGQGWNEQFF. As DNA, the CDR3 is TGTGCCTGGAGTGCCGGACAGGGATGGAATGAGCAGTTCTTC. The gene calls are TRBV30 and TRBJ2-1; 8 positions match TRBD1. V was pared by 1 base and J by 7 bases, with 6 bases of the junction left unmatched. Germline V gene sequence: CDR1 GTSNPN, CDR2 SVGIG (reference sequence). This CDR3 is built from 14 residues.

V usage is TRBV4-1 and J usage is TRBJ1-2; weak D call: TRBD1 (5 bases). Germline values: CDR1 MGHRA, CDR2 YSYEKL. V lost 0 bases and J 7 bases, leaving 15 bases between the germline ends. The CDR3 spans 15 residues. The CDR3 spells CASSQEPRVLFGYTF. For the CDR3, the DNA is TGCGCCAGCAGCCAAGAGCCCAGGGTCTTGTTTGGCTACACCTTC.

CDR3 in amino acids: CASRGDTGELFF. CDR3 in DNA: TGTGCCAGCCGAGGTGACACCGGGGAGCTGTTTTTT. The chain employs TRBV12-3 or TRBV12-4 and TRBJ2-2; D is ambiguous. Trimming took 8 bases from V and 3 from J, leaving 7 bases between them. CDR3 length: 12 residues.

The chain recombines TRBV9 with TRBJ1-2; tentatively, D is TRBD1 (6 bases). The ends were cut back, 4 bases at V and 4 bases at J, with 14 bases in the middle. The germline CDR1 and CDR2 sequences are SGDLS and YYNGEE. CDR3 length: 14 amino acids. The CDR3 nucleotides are TGTGCCAGCAGCCCTTATGGGGGCTCCTATGGCTACACCTTC. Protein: CASSPYGGSYGYTF.

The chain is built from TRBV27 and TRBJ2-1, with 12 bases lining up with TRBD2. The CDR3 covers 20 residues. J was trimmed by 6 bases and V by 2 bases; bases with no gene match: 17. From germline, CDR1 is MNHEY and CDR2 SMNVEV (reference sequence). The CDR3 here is CASSLLAGGPIITTSNEQFF. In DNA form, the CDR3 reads TGTGCCAGCAGTTTACTAGCGGGAGGGCCAATCATTACTACTAGCAATGAGCAGTTCTTC.

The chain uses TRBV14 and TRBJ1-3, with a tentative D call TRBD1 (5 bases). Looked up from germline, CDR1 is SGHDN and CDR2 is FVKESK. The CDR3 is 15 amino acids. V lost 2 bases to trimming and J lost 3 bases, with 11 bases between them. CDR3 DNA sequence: TGTGCCAGCAGCCAACAGGGACTTTTTGGAAACACCATATATTTT. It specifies CASSQQGLFGNTIYF. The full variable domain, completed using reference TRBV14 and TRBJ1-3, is EAGVTQFPSHSVIEKGQTVTLRCDPISGHDNLYWYRRVMGKEIKFLLHFVKESKQDESGMPNNRFLAERTGGTYSTLKVQPAELEDSGVYFCASSQQGLFGNTIYFGEGSWLTVV.

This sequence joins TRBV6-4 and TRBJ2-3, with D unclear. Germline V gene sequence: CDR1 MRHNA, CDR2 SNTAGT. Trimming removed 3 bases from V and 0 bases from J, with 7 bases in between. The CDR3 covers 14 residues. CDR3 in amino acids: CASSEAPSTDTQYF. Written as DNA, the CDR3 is TGTGCCAGCAGTGAAGCCCCTAGCACAGATACGCAGTATTTT.

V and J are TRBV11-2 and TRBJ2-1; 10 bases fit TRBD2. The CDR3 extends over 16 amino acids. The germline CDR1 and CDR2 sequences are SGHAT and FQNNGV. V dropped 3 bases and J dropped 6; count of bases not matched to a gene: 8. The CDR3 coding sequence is TGTGCCAGCAGCTTCCCTAGCGGGAGTGTTCGCAATGAGCAGTTCTTC. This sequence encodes CASSFPSGSVRNEQFF.

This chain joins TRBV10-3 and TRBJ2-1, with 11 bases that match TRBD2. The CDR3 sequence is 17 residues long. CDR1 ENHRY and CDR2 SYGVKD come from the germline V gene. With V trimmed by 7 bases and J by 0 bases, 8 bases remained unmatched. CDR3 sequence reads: CAINPTSGRRSYNEQFF. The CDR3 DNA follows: TGTGCCATCAATCCTACTAGCGGGAGACGCTCCTACAATGAGCAGTTCTTC.

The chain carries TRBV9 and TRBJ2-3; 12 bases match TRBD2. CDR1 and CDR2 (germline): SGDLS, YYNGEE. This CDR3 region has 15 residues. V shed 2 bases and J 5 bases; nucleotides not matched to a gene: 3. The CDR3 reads CASSVRLAGEDTQYF. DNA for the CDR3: TGTGCCAGCAGCGTGAGACTAGCGGGAGAAGATACGCAGTATTTT.

The DNA for the CDR3 is TGTGCCAGCAGCCCCTCGTCTAGGACAGCTACTAATTCACCCCTCCACTTT. This translates into CASSPSSRTATNSPLHF. The chain employs TRBV5-5 and TRBJ1-6; D may be TRBD1 (6 bases). The CDR3 has 17 residues. Germline V gene lookup returns CDR1 SGHKS and CDR2 YYEKEE (reference sequence). Trimming removed 4 bases at V and 6 bases at J, with 20 bases between.

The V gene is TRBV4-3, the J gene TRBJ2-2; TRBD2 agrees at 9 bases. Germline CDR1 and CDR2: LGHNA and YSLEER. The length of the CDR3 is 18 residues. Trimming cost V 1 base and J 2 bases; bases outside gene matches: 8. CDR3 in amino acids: CASSQAYWTSDNTGELFF. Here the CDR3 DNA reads TGCGCCAGCAGCCAAGCCTATTGGACTAGCGATAACACCGGGGAGCTGTTTTTT.

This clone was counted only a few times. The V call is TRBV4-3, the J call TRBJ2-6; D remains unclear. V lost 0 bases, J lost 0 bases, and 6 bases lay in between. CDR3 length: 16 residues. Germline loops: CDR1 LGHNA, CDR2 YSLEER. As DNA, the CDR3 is TGCGCCAGCAGCCAAGATTTCAGCTCTGGGGCCAACGTCCTGACTTTC. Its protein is CASSQDFSSGANVLTF.

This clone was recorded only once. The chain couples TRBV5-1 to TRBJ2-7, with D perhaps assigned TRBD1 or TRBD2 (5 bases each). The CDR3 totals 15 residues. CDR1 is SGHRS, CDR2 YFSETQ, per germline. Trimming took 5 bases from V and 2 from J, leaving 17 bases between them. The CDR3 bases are TGCGCCAGCAGTTCCGGGACGGTGAGCGCCTACGAGCAGTACTTC. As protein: CASSSGTVSAYEQYF. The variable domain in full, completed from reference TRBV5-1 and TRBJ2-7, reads KAGVTQTPRYLIKTRGQQVTLSCSPISGHRSVSWYQQTPGQGLQFLFEYFSETQRNKGNFPGRFSGRQFSNSRSEMNVSTLELGDSALYLCASSSGTVSAYEQYFGPGTRLTVT.

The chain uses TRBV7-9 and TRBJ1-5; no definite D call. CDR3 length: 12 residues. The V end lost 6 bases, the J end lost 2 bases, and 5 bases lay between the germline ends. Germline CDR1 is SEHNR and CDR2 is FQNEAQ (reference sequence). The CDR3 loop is CASSSGNQPQHF. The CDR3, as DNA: TGTGCCAGCAGTTCGGGCAATCAGCCCCAGCATTTT.

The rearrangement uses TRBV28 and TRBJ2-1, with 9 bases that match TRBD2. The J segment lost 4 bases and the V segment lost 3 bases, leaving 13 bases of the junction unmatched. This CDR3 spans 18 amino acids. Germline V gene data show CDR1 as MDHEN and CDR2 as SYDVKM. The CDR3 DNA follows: TGTGCCAGCAGTTTGGTTCAGGGACTCCTAGCGGGGTACAATGAGCAGTTCTTC. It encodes CASSLVQGLLAGYNEQFF.

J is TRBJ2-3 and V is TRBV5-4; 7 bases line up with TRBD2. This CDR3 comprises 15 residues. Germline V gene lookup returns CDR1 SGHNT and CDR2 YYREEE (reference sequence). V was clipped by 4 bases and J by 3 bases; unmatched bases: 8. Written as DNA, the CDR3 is TGTGCCAGCAGCCAACCGGGACTACAGACAGATACGCAGTATTTT. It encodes CASSQPGLQTDTQYF.